The 8 T cell receptor beta chains given below trace back to one sample, sequenced in a study of molecular identifiers for immune sequencing clone quantification. TCRdb re-called the PCR reads through MiXCR, storing one row per CDR3 protein. The table has roughly 630,000 distinct CDR3 sequences, roughly 27% seen once. Sample: naive CD8+ T cells from blood, with Jurkat cell RNA spiked in. This sample's subset: FACS-sorted CD8+CD4-CCR7+CD45RA+ naive T cells. These TCRs come from a human donor in good health. Some libraries in this study had Jurkat cell RNA spiked in.

This clonotype has ten or more counts. CDR3 region: CASSSSDRRYEQYF. CDR3 nucleotides: TGTGCCAGCAGTTCCTCGGACAGGCGGTACGAGCAGTACTTC. The chain links TRBV6-5 to TRBJ2-7; 7 bases are a match to TRBD1. J was trimmed by 4 bases and V by 4 bases; bases with no gene match: 7. This CDR3 has 14 amino acids. The V gene's germline CDR1 is MNHEY and CDR2 SVGAGI.

A few counts support this clonotype. V and J are TRBV4-1 and TRBJ1-5; the D is unclear. Per germline, CDR1 MGHRA and CDR2 YSYEKL. The CDR3 is 17 residues long. The V end lost 3 bases, the J end lost 2 bases, and 17 bases lay between the germline ends. CDR3 protein: CASSQWIRGGGNQPQHF. The CDR3 DNA reads TGCGCCAGCAGCCAGTGGATACGAGGAGGTGGCAATCAGCCCCAGCATTTT.

This clonotype was seen more than once but under ten times. The CDR3: CASSPRFWAEGLGTGELFF. For the CDR3, the DNA is TGCGCCAGCAGCCCCCGCTTTTGGGCCGAAGGGTTAGGGACCGGGGAGCTGTTTTTT. The chain recombines TRBV4-1 with TRBJ2-2; no clear D. In germline, CDR1 is MGHRA, CDR2 YSYEKL. This CDR3 is built from 19 residues. Trimming left V 4 bases short and J 5 bases short, with 26 bases between.

There are many counts of this clonotype. The chain couples TRBV7-9 to TRBJ1-1; TRBD1 is a possible D gene (6 bases). The germline V and J ends were trimmed by 5 bases and 3 bases, with 10 bases remaining between them. There are 13 residues in the CDR3. Germline V gene lookup returns CDR1 SEHNR and CDR2 FQNEAQ (reference sequence). CDR3 DNA sequence: TGTGCCAGCAGCCCCGGACAGTACACTGAAGCTTTCTTT. It is translated as CASSPGQYTEAFF.

This clonotype was seen many times. This chain links TRBV28 with TRBJ1-4; 7 positions match TRBD1. CDR1 MDHEN and CDR2 SYDVKM come from the germline V gene. CDR3 length equals 14 residues. Germline trimming cut 7 bases from V and 10 bases from J; bases unmatched to any gene: 12. This chain's CDR3 is CASITSTGAGKLFF. The CDR3 DNA sequence: TGTGCCAGCATTACATCCACAGGGGCCGGAAAACTGTTTTTT.

This clonotype was counted ten times or more. This chain links TRBV5-1 with TRBJ2-7; 11 bases are a match to TRBD1. Looked up from germline, CDR1 is SGHRS and CDR2 is YFSETQ. CDR3 length: 15 amino acids. With 4 bases clipped from V and 2 bases from J, the junction kept 5 bases outside the gene matches. Here the CDR3 DNA reads TGCGCCAGCAGCGGATGGACAGGGGGCACCTACGAGCAGTACTTC. Protein product: CASSGWTGGTYEQYF. Full variable domain (missing parts from reference TRBV5-1 and TRBJ2-7): KAGVTQTPRYLIKTRGQQVTLSCSPISGHRSVSWYQQTPGQGLQFLFEYFSETQRNKGNFPGRFSGRQFSNSRSEMNVSTLELGDSALYLCASSGWTGGTYEQYFGPGTRLTVT.

As regards this clonotype: Its ends do not fully match the called genes, so a read error is possible. V gene TRBV7-9 combines with J gene TRBJ2-1, with D perhaps given as TRBD1 or TRBD2 (5 bases each). The germline gives CDR1 SEHNR, CDR2 FQNEAQ (reference sequence). CDR3 length: 17 amino acids. The CDR3 reads CASSLEWQGSGYNGQFF. CDR3 coding DNA: TGTGCCAGCAGCTTAGAGTGGCAGGGCAGCGGCTACAATGGGCAGTTCTTC.

The sample holds many counts of this clonotype. This chain joins TRBV30 and TRBJ2-7; TRBD2 aligns across 9 bases. The ends lost 0 bases at V and 6 bases at J; junction bases unmatched: 3. The CDR3 is 13 amino acids. Per the germline V gene, CDR1 is GTSNPN and CDR2 is SVGIG (reference sequence). CDR3 in DNA: TGTGCCTGGAGTGTTAAAGCGGGAGGCGAGCAGTACTTC. This gives the protein CAWSVKAGGEQYF.